This TCR beta chain was documented in a study of blood T cell repertoires in COVID-19. Study-level information: Samples of COVID-19 (acute and convalescent) were obtained from the United States, Italy and Spain. Sources were T cells, B-cell-depleted T cells, or PBMCs; the material itself was cDNA or gDNA.

Methods used by the authors: Amplification of reference gene primers was used by the study to estimate nucleated cell counts. Sequenced by immunoSEQ multiplex PCR; TCRdb stores in-frame clones only, minus some. V and J calls and clone size are given by that table; D and trimming were obtained from the DNA. The repertoire holds approximately 76,000 clones, about four fifths seen once, with 8.5% to 14% in the top ten. Germline values: CDR1 LNHDA, CDR2 SQIVND (reference sequence). The CDR3 has 13 residues. V was shortened by 10 bases and J by 5 bases, with 17 bases between the two germline ends. The specimen was peripheral blood. This receptor was identified in a man over 45 with acute or convalescent COVID-19. The chain joins TRBV19 to TRBJ1-1; D is uncertain. CDR3 loop: CATRRGRETEAFF. CDR3 DNA: TGTGCCACGCGCCGGGGAAGGGAGACTGAAGCTTTCTTT.